This paragraph reports one TCR beta chain. The PCR had 60 Vbeta and 13 Jbeta primers. The table came from immunoSEQ multiplex PCR; TCRdb's copy has only in-frame clones and leaves some out. The data contain 130,000 to 150,000 clones, about 80% of them seen just once; the ten biggest clones take up under 1.5%. Germline loops: CDR1 MNHNS, CDR2 SASEGT. This CDR3 is 17 amino acids long. Trimming removed 3 bases at V and 0 bases at J, with 17 bases between. This record belongs to a study of cytomegalovirus exposure and HLA in healthy donors. Donors were nominally healthy when sampled, though unrecorded immune exposures were likely.

This TCR was recovered from a male donor in good health and CMV-seropositive. This chain connects TRBV6-1 to TRBJ1-2; D might be TRBD1 (6 bases). The source material was PBMCs. CDR3 sequence (DNA): TGTGCCAGCAGTGAGAACACAGGGTGGAAAGCTAACTATGGCTACACCTTC. Protein sequence: CASSENTGWKANYGYTF.